This T cell receptor (beta chain) was captured in a study of blood T cell repertoires in COVID-19. Method: immunoSEQ multiplex PCR; TCRdb's copy keeps in-frame clones and lacks some. Of 55,000 to 80,000 clones listed, roughly 80% are singletons. Unmatched junction bases numbered 5, after V lost 2 bases and J lost 2 bases. This CDR3 has 17 amino acids. Per germline, CDR1 SGHRS and CDR2 YFSETQ. The sample comprised peripheral blood. The clonotype comes from an elderly man with active COVID-19. This chain joins TRBV5-1 and TRBJ2-7; the match to TRBD2 covers 15 bases. CDR3: CASSLGTSGGFAYEQYF. The CDR3 coding sequence is TGCGCCAGCAGCTTAGGGACTAGCGGGGGGTTCGCCTACGAGCAGTACTTC. Using reference TRBV5-1 and TRBJ2-7 for the parts outside the CDR3, the full variable domain is KAGVTQTPRYLIKTRGQQVTLSCSPISGHRSVSWYQQTPGQGLQFLFEYFSETQRNKGNFPGRFSGRQFSNSRSEMNVSTLELGDSALYLCASSLGTSGGFAYEQYFGPGTRLTVT.